The 32 T cell receptor beta chains given below trace back to one sample, sequenced in a study of T cells in Graves' hyperthyroidism and ophthalmopathy (dated by TCRdb to about 2019). Library method: multiplex PCR. Sequencing relied on an Illumina HiSeq 2000. The TCR beta CDR3 regions were amplified from the RNA transcripts. The TCR CDR3 was subjected to a first round of RT-PCR using the HTBI primer set and the Qiagen OneStep RT-PCR kit. TCRdb trimmed public reads at Q25 via fastp, called clones via MiXCR and kept in-frame beta chains. Merged by CDR3 protein, the rows form single entries marked with the most common genes and DNA. The sample contains approximately 560,000 distinct CDR3 sequences, roughly 46% of them found a single time. Of the sample, about 8.2% is held by the ten largest clones. Material for sequencing was peripheral blood or thyroid tissue (not recorded which). The source is a woman under 30 with Graves' hyperthyroidism. Donor details come from another sample of the same person, matched by shared clones.

V and J are TRBV7-8 and TRBJ2-7, with D possibly matching TRBD2 (6 bases). CDR3 length: 13 residues. CDR1 is SGHVS and CDR2 is FQNEAQ in the germline V gene. V was trimmed by 5 bases and J by 9 bases, leaving 17 bases between them. CDR3 residues: CASSKPQGLGQYF. The CDR3 DNA is TGTGCCAGCAGCAAACCCCAGGGACTCGGGCAGTACTTC.

V usage is TRBV6-1 and J usage is TRBJ1-5; TRBD1 is a possible D gene (6 bases). The CDR3 runs 17 residues. Germline-derived CDR1 and CDR2 are MNHNS and SASEGT. The V end was cut by 6 bases, the J end by 0 bases, with 18 bases between. The CDR3 loop reads CASSRGTSLYSNQPQHF. The CDR3, as DNA: TGTGCCAGCAGCCGCGGGACAAGCCTATATAGCAATCAGCCCCAGCATTTT.

As DNA, the CDR3 is TGTGCCACCAGCACAGCTGGGAGCTCCTACGAGCAGTACTTC. This encodes CATSTAGSSYEQYF. The V gene is TRBV15, the J gene TRBJ2-7; tentatively, D is TRBD2 (5 bases). The CDR3 length is 14 residues. Looked up from germline, CDR1 is LNHNV and CDR2 is YYDKDF (reference sequence). The germline V and J ends were trimmed by 4 bases and 0 bases, with 10 bases remaining between them.

This chain uses TRBV7-9 with TRBJ1-2; no clear D. CDR3 length: 15 residues. The ends were cut back, 1 base at V and 3 bases at J, with 12 bases in the middle. CDR1 SEHNR and CDR2 FQNEAQ come from the germline V gene (reference sequence). The CDR3 nucleotides are TGTGCCAGCAGCTTAGGGGAGAACGGATACTATGGCTACACCTTC. It specifies CASSLGENGYYGYTF.

This clonotype showed up many times. V is TRBV7-8 and J is TRBJ1-4, with D uncertain. Per germline, CDR1 SGHVS and CDR2 FQNEAQ. CDR3 length equals 15 residues. V lost 0 bases and J lost 6, with 11 bases in between. The chain's CDR3 is CASSLAGMDDEKLFF. CDR3 sequence (DNA): TGTGCCAGCAGCTTAGCGGGGATGGACGATGAAAAACTGTTTTTT.

This chain links TRBV10-3 with TRBJ2-7, with TRBD1 matching over 7 bases. Germline assignment: CDR1 ENHRY and CDR2 SYGVKD. The CDR3 is 18 amino acids. The V gene end was trimmed by 4 bases and the J gene end by 3 bases; junction bases not matched to a gene: 18. The CDR3 is CAISVSPSTGTEIYEQYF. DNA for the CDR3: TGTGCCATCAGTGTCAGTCCATCCACCGGGACAGAGATCTACGAGCAGTACTTC.

This clonotype has more than one count but fewer than ten. The chain couples TRBV9 to TRBJ1-1, with D perhaps TRBD1 (6 bases). There are 15 residues in the CDR3. The V end lost 3 bases, the J end lost 0 bases, and 12 bases lay between the germline ends. Germline CDR1 is SGDLS and CDR2 is YYNGEE. The chain's CDR3 is CASSGKTGLNTEAFF. The CDR3 DNA reads TGTGCCAGCAGCGGAAAAACAGGGCTGAACACTGAAGCTTTCTTT.

This clonotype has ten or more counts. The rearrangement joins TRBV2 to TRBJ2-7; no reliable D call. Germline V gene sequence: CDR1 SNHLY, CDR2 FYNNEI. This CDR3 comprises 10 residues. V was cut by 6 bases and J by 3 bases, with 3 bases left in between. CDR3 DNA sequence: TGTGCCAGCAGGGGCTACGAGCAGTACTTC. It encodes CASRGYEQYF.

The genes are TRBV24-1 and TRBJ1-1; D not certain. The CDR3 consists of 15 residues. Trimming shortened V by 9 bases and J by 3 bases, and 19 bases separated the two germline ends. Per germline, CDR1 KGHDR and CDR2 SFDVKD. The CDR3 sequence: CATLGGRGSDTEAFF. CDR3 sequence (DNA): TGTGCCACCTTGGGAGGAAGAGGGTCCGACACTGAAGCTTTCTTT.

The sample holds a few counts of this clonotype. The chain carries TRBV12-5 and TRBJ1-5; D gene unclear. The V gene's germline CDR1 is LGHNT and CDR2 FRNRAP. This CDR3 region has 13 residues. V gave up 1 base and J gave up 7 bases, with 8 bases separating them. The DNA of the CDR3 is TGTGCTAGTGGTTTGGGCGTAGGGCAGCCCCAGCATTTT. This codes for CASGLGVGQPQHF.

This chain connects TRBV4-1 to TRBJ2-5, with 8 bases matching TRBD2. The junction had 6 bases not matched to a gene; V was cut back by 1 base and J by 2 bases. Germline CDR1 is MGHRA and CDR2 is YSYEKL. The CDR3 is 16 amino acids. CDR3 in DNA: TGCGCCAGCAGCCAAGTCCGGGCGGGAGGTCAAGAGACCCAGTACTTC. Translated, it gives CASSQVRAGGQETQYF.

V and J are TRBV24-1 and TRBJ2-5; 12 bases align to TRBD2. The germline CDR1 and CDR2 sequences are KGHDR and SFDVKD. CDR3 length: 19 residues. Trimming took 4 bases from V and 4 from J; bases not matched to a gene: 15. The CDR3 region has the DNA TGTGCCACCAGTGAAGCTCAGGGACTAGCGGGTAGTGTGGGAGAGACCCAGTACTTC. Protein product: CATSEAQGLAGSVGETQYF.

A remark on this clonotype: One end of the junction fails to match germline, which may point to a read error. The chain joins TRBV5-5 to TRBJ2-6; D remains ambiguous. The germline CDR1 and CDR2 sequences are SGHKS and YYEKEE (reference sequence). The CDR3 has 14 residues. The CDR3 here is CASSQVGLANVLTF. For the CDR3, the DNA is TGCGCCAGCAGCCAAGTAGGGCTGGCCAACGTCCTGACTTTC.

Only a few counts were recorded for this clonotype. V usage is TRBV20-1 and J usage is TRBJ2-5; D possibly corresponds to TRBD2 (6 bases). CDR1 is DFQATT and CDR2 is SNEGSKA in the germline V gene (reference sequence). The length of the CDR3 is 14 residues. Trimming took off 1 base at V and 5 bases at J, with 14 bases between the two ends. This CDR3 reads CSARVTRLGETQYF. DNA for the CDR3: TGCAGTGCTAGAGTGACTAGGTTAGGGGAGACCCAGTACTTC.

The CDR3, as DNA: TGCAGTGCACAAACTAGCGGGAGTACCGGGGAGCTGTTTTTT. The encoded protein is CSAQTSGSTGELFF. This sequence joins TRBV20-1 and TRBJ2-2, with TRBD2 matching over 11 bases. V trimming: 6 bases; J trimming: 5 bases; junction bases outside the gene matches: 5. There are 14 residues in the CDR3. Germline CDR1 reads DFQATT; CDR2 reads SNEGSKA (reference sequence).

The chain employs TRBV15 and TRBJ2-2; D may be TRBD2 (5 bases). In germline, CDR1 is LNHNV, CDR2 YYDKDF (reference sequence). The CDR3 consists of 17 residues. V lost 0 bases, J lost 8 bases, and 19 bases lay in between. CDR3 in amino acids: CATSRDRSLEARGELFF. The CDR3 region has the DNA TGTGCCACCAGCAGAGATCGGTCCCTGGAGGCGCGAGGGGAGCTGTTTTTT.

J is TRBJ1-2 and V is TRBV20-1; D remains unclear. The CDR3 totals 10 residues. Germline assignment: CDR1 DFQATT and CDR2 SNEGSKA (reference sequence). V lost 2 bases to trimming and J lost 12 bases, with 10 bases between them. CDR3 bases: TGCAGTGCTAGAAGTCCTGGAAACACCTTC. Its translation is CSARSPGNTF.

The J gene is TRBJ1-1, the V gene TRBV20-1; 8 nucleotides match TRBD1. This CDR3 contains 14 residues. The germline gives CDR1 DFQATT, CDR2 SNEGSKA (reference sequence). V lost 7 bases and J lost 0; bases outside the gene matches: 7. The CDR3 DNA follows: TGCAGTGTTCGGGACAGGAGGATGAACACTGAAGCTTTCTTT. Amino acids: CSVRDRRMNTEAFF.

This clonotype turned up a few times. The chain combines TRBV19 with TRBJ1-1, with D possibly matching TRBD1 (6 bases). The germline V gene has CDR1 LNHDA and CDR2 SQIVND (reference sequence). The V and J ends lost 4 bases and 5 bases respectively, with 14 bases between them. CDR3 length: 14 amino acids. CDR3 residues: CASSTQQGSTEAFF. As DNA, the CDR3 is TGTGCCAGTAGTACTCAGCAGGGGTCGACTGAAGCTTTCTTT.

V usage is TRBV25-1 and J usage is TRBJ2-7; 10 nucleotides agree with TRBD1. The ends lost 2 bases at V and 4 bases at J; junction bases unmatched: 5. The V gene's germline CDR1 is MGHDK and CDR2 SYGVNS. This CDR3 spans 15 amino acids. In DNA, the CDR3 is TGTGCCAGCAGTGAAGAGACAGGGGGCGGTTACGAGCAGTACTTC. This codes for CASSEETGGGYEQYF.

This clonotype has a count of ten or more. The chain joins TRBV20-1 to TRBJ2-7; 10 bases are a match to TRBD2. The trim removed 1 base at V and 4 bases at J, leaving 1 base unmatched. Germline CDR1 DFQATT, CDR2 SNEGSKA (reference sequence). The CDR3 consists of 13 residues. The CDR3 DNA is TGCAGTGCTAGAGGGACTAGCGGTTACGAGCAGTACTTC. This gives the protein CSARGTSGYEQYF.

To note about this clonotype: A much larger clone sits a single nucleotide away, making a read error possible. The rearrangement joins TRBV10-3 to TRBJ1-3; TRBD1 is a possible D gene (5 bases). Germline values: CDR1 ENHRY, CDR2 SYGVKD. V dropped 7 bases and J dropped 0 bases, with 10 bases sitting between them. The CDR3 is 14 residues long. The CDR3 is CAIIGDLSGNTIYF. For the CDR3, the DNA is TGTGCCATCATCGGGGACCTCTCTGGAAACACCATATATTTT.

The chain uses TRBV7-8 and TRBJ2-5, with 10 bases fitting TRBD2. Germline values: CDR1 SGHVS, CDR2 FQNEAQ. Losses at the gene ends were 2 bases for V and 5 bases for J; bases not matched to a gene: 8. This CDR3 has 16 residues. In DNA, the CDR3 is TGTGCCAGCAGCTTATATGCTAGCGGGAGTATTGAGACCCAGTACTTC. Encoded protein: CASSLYASGSIETQYF.

A word on this clonotype: One end of the junction fails to match germline, which may point to a read error. This chain uses TRBV11-2 with TRBJ1-1; a weak D match, TRBD1 (6 bases). Germline V gene lookup returns CDR1 SGHAT and CDR2 FQNNGV. The CDR3 loop spans 12 amino acids. The DNA for the CDR3 is TGCGCCAGCGGTCAGGTGGGGGCAGGCGCTTTCTTT. Amino acid sequence: CASGQVGAGAFF.

This clonotype has a count of ten or more. J is TRBJ2-7 and V is TRBV24-1; TRBD1 might be the D (5 bases). The germline V and J ends were trimmed by 0 bases and 4 bases, with 9 bases remaining between them. The CDR3 sequence is 14 residues long. CDR1 is KGHDR, CDR2 SFDVKD, per germline. CDR3 DNA: TGTGCCACCAGTGATTTGACCACAGGATACGAGCAGTACTTC. Protein product: CATSDLTTGYEQYF.

The rearrangement joins TRBV7-8 to TRBJ1-1, with a tentative D call TRBD1 (5 bases). Trimming took 4 bases from V and 11 from J, leaving 14 bases between them. This CDR3 spans 12 amino acids. The V gene's germline CDR1 is SGHVS and CDR2 FQNEAQ. DNA for the CDR3: TGTGCCAGCAGCTCAGGGACCTCAGGGGCTTTCTTT. It encodes CASSSGTSGAFF.

This clonotype showed up just a few times. The rearrangement links TRBV25-1 to TRBJ1-2; no reliable D call. CDR1 and CDR2 from the germline V gene are MGHDK and SYGVNS. The CDR3 totals 10 residues. Trimming cost V 10 bases and J 6 bases, with 9 bases left between them. The CDR3 here is CATSPDGYTF. DNA for the CDR3: TGTGCCACCTCCCCTGATGGCTACACCTTC.

This clonotype has ten or more counts. The chain recombines TRBV10-3 with TRBJ2-7; 14 bases are a match to TRBD2. V lost 3 bases and J lost 2; bases outside the gene matches: 3. From germline, CDR1 is ENHRY and CDR2 SYGVKD. The CDR3 has 16 residues. The CDR3 coding sequence is TGTGCCATCAGTGAATTGGGACTAGCGGGAGCCTACGAGCAGTACTTC. Translated: CAISELGLAGAYEQYF.

The CDR3 region is CSVVRAGTEAFF. The CDR3 DNA reads as TGCAGCGTTGTCAGGGCGGGCACTGAAGCTTTCTTT. The rearrangement uses TRBV29-1 and TRBJ1-1; tentative D call: TRBD1 (5 bases). Between the trimmed V and J ends, which lost 4 bases and 4 bases, there was a span of 10 bases. CDR1 SQVTM and CDR2 ANQGSEA come from the germline V gene. CDR3 size: 12 residues.

V gene TRBV11-2 combines with J gene TRBJ2-5; 8 positions agree with TRBD1. Germline-derived CDR1 and CDR2 are SGHAT and FQNNGV. Trimming at V came to 4 bases and at J to 5 bases, leaving 3 bases not matched to a gene. This CDR3 is 13 amino acids long. CDR3 in amino acids: CASSCRGLETQYF. The CDR3 DNA sequence: TGTGCCAGCAGCTGCAGGGGGCTGGAGACCCAGTACTTC.

This clonotype was counted a few times. The J gene is TRBJ1-2, the V gene TRBV12-3 or TRBV12-4; 9 bases line up with TRBD1. The length of the CDR3 is 13 residues. V shed 7 bases and J 4 bases; nucleotides not matched to a gene: 4. CDR3: CASTGQGIYGYTF. As DNA, the CDR3 is TGTGCCAGCACGGGACAGGGTATCTATGGCTACACCTTC.

This clonotype was observed at least ten times. The gene calls are TRBV29-1 and TRBJ2-5; 9 bases map to TRBD2. CDR1 SQVTM and CDR2 ANQGSEA come from the germline V gene. The ends lost 4 bases at V and 0 bases at J; junction bases unmatched: 6. The CDR3 covers 15 residues. The CDR3 DNA reads TGCAGCGTTGGGCGGGAGGGCCAGAACCAAGAGACCCAGTACTTC. Translating it yields CSVGREGQNQETQYF.